The present T cell receptor (beta chain) was sequenced within a study of control samples from healthy donors and cancer patients. The CDR3 has 15 residues. Germline V lookup: CDR1 SNHLY, CDR2 FYNNEI. The ends were cut back, 9 bases at V and 2 bases at J, with 20 bases in the middle. The repertoire was sequenced with immunoSEQ multiplex PCR; TCRdb's copy has only in-frame clones and lacks some. This table holds fewer than 300,000 clones, over 75% found once. This chain connects TRBV2 to TRBJ2-7, with TRBD2 as a possible D gene (6 bases). The TCR sequence derives from an older woman with lung cancer. The sequenced material came from PBMCs. The CDR3 bases are TGTGCCAGTACCCTGGGGAGGACCCAAACCTACGAGCAGTACTTC. The encoded protein is CASTLGRTQTYEQYF. Looking up the rest from reference TRBV2 and TRBJ2-7 gives the full variable domain: EPEVTQTPSHQVTQMGQEVILRCVPISNHLYFYWYRQILGQKVEFLVSFYNNEISEKSEIFDDQFSVERPDGSNFTLKIRSTKLEDSAMYFCASTLGRTQTYEQYFGPGTRLTVT.